The clone carrying this T cell receptor (beta chain) appeared a few times. The entry originates in a study of regulatory T cells in long-lasting Graves disease. Trimming stripped 2 bases from V and 5 bases from J, with 10 bases between. CDR3 length equals 12 residues. Per germline, CDR1 GTSNPN and CDR2 SVGIG (reference sequence). Construction of TCR beta libraries relied on iRepertoire HTBI primers and on Arm-PCR targeting CDR3 regions. TCRdb reprocessed the multiplex PCR reads via MiXCR and lists one record per CDR3 protein. The sample lists more than 650,000 distinct CDR3 sequences, about 32% occurring once. Stated time point: persistent/refractory GD, antithyroid drugs over 5 years with positive TRAb. PBMC-extracted RNA yielded the TCR library.

The chain has TRBV30 and TRBJ2-7; possibly TRBD2 for D (6 bases). Here the sequenced sample was peripheral blood mononuclear cells (PBMCs), taken when the disease was refractory, from a patient treated with antithyroid drugs. The clonotype comes from a female donor with Graves disease. The CDR3 DNA reads as TGTGCCTGGAGTAACCTAGCGAACGAGCAGTACTTC. The encoded protein is CAWSNLANEQYF. The complete variable domain, with remaining parts taken from reference TRBV30 and TRBJ2-7, reads SQTIHQWPATLVQPVGSPLSLECTVEGTSNPNLYWYRQAAGRGLQLLFYSVGIGQISSEVPQNLSASRPQDRQFILSSKKLLLSDSGFYLCAWSNLANEQYFGPGTRLTVT.